One and the same sample provided the 9 T cell receptor beta chains below, sequenced in a study of shared clonotypes between healthy human individuals. Data came from immunoSEQ multiplex PCR; TCRdb stores just in-frame clones and leaves some out. The sample lists some 2 million clones, about 95% occurring once. The naive CD8 subset, CD45RO-negative cells positively selected for CCR7, excluded terminally differentiated effector memory CD45RA+ cells. The sequenced sample consisted of naive CD8+ T cells sorted from blood. All receptors derive from a man aged 18 to 29 in good health.

V is TRBV6-5 and J is TRBJ2-3; TRBD2 matches 14 bases. The ends lost 5 bases at V and 4 bases at J; junction bases unmatched: 2. There are 15 residues in the CDR3. Germline assignment: CDR1 MNHEY and CDR2 SVGAGI. In DNA form, the CDR3 reads TGTGCCAGCAGTGGGACTAGCGGGAGCTCAGATACGCAGTATTTT. Residues: CASSGTSGSSDTQYF.

This chain connects TRBV7-2 to TRBJ1-6; the D is unclear. Looked up from germline, CDR1 is SGHTA and CDR2 is FQGNSA. V was cut by 1 base and J by 9 bases, with 4 bases left in between. The CDR3 loop spans 12 amino acids. The CDR3 DNA reads TGTGCCAGCAGCTTAGTTGGTTCACCCCTCCACTTT. This encodes CASSLVGSPLHF.

This clone was recorded once. This rearrangement joins TRBV5-6 to TRBJ2-7; 10 bases align to TRBD2. The CDR3 loop spans 14 amino acids. Losses at the gene ends were 3 bases for V and 3 bases for J; bases not matched to a gene: 3. The germline V gene has CDR1 SGHDT and CDR2 YYEEEE. In DNA, the CDR3 is TGTGCCAGCAGCTGGACTAGCGGAGACTACGAGCAGTACTTC. Translation: CASSWTSGDYEQYF.

This clone was counted once. Other DNA sequences in the sample encode the same CDR3. The chain links TRBV6-5 to TRBJ1-1, with D uncertain. The CDR3 totals 13 residues. Trimming cost V 2 bases and J 2 bases, with 6 bases left between them. CDR1 and CDR2 from the germline V gene are MNHEY and SVGAGI. CDR3 region: CASSYDGNTEAFF. The CDR3 DNA reads as TGTGCCAGCAGTTACGACGGCAACACTGAAGCTTTCTTT.

The chain combines TRBV4-1 with TRBJ1-6; D is undetermined. Between the trimmed V and J ends, which lost 1 base and 6 bases, there was a span of 10 bases. CDR1 MGHRA and CDR2 YSYEKL come from the germline V gene. This CDR3 comprises 15 residues. The CDR3 sequence is CASSQGQPPNSPLHF. The CDR3 coding sequence is TGCGCCAGCAGCCAAGGTCAGCCCCCTAATTCACCCCTCCACTTT.

The CDR3 loop reads CASSFVDSSYEQYF. The CDR3 DNA reads as TGCGCCAGCAGCTTTGTGGACAGCTCCTACGAGCAGTACTTC. The chain carries TRBV5-1 and TRBJ2-7, with D possibly matching TRBD1 (6 bases). Trimming removed 2 bases from V and 0 bases from J, with 9 bases in between. Germline CDR1 is SGHRS and CDR2 is YFSETQ. This CDR3 has 14 residues.

Comment on this clone: The same CDR3 arises from other DNA sequences in this sample as well. The chain combines TRBV19 with TRBJ2-2, with D hard to call. V lost 5 bases and J 3 bases, leaving 7 bases between the germline ends. This CDR3 comprises 13 residues. Germline CDR1 reads LNHDA; CDR2 reads SQIVND (reference sequence). The CDR3 DNA reads TGTGCCAGTAGTGGTTGGGACACCGGGGAGCTGTTTTTT. Its protein is CASSGWDTGELFF.

The chain is built from TRBV2 and TRBJ2-5; TRBD2 aligns across 7 bases. The CDR3 sequence is 14 residues long. After removal of 6 bases from V and 5 bases from J, the junction contained 9 bases not matched to a gene. Germline CDR1 SNHLY, CDR2 FYNNEI. As DNA, the CDR3 is TGTGCCAGCAGCGGGATCCGGGGGGAGGAGACCCAGTACTTC. It encodes CASSGIRGEETQYF.

V gene TRBV27 combines with J gene TRBJ2-2; D unresolved. The CDR3 loop spans 15 amino acids. Germline V gives CDR1 MNHEY, CDR2 SMNVEV (reference sequence). V lost 2 bases, J lost 6 bases, and 13 bases lay in between. The CDR3 DNA reads as TGTGCCAGCAGTTTAAGTTGGCTTTCGGCCGGGGAGCTGTTTTTT. Amino acid sequence: CASSLSWLSAGELFF.